The 2 T cell receptor beta chains presented below share a single source sample, sequenced in a study of CD8 T cells in Susac syndrome. RNA amounts of roughly 0.45 to 1 ug underwent reverse transcription with random hexamers. TCRdb reprocessed the immunoSEQ multiplex PCR reads with MiXCR, giving one entry per CDR3 protein. Here the sample spans 170,000 or so distinct CDR3 sequences, under 95% being singletons. The specimen was CD4+ T cells from PBMCs. Receptors were obtained from a human donor with Susac syndrome.

CDR3 residues: CASSVDPSGFNYGYTF. The CDR3 bases are TGTGCCAGCAGCGTAGACCCTTCAGGGTTCAACTATGGCTACACCTTC. The chain links TRBV9 to TRBJ1-2; D is possibly TRBD1 (5 bases). The length of the CDR3 is 16 residues. Germline V gene data show CDR1 as SGDLS and CDR2 as YYNGEE. Trimming took off 0 bases at V and 2 bases at J, with 14 bases between the two ends. Based on the CDR3 plus reference TRBV9 and TRBJ1-2, the full variable domain is DSGVTQTPKHLITATGQRVTLRCSPRSGDLSVYWYQQSLDQGLQFLIQYYNGEERAKGNILERFSAQQFPDLHSELNLSSLELGDSALYFCASSVDPSGFNYGYTFGSGTRLTVV.

J is TRBJ1-6 and V is TRBV6-5; no firm D call. CDR1 is MNHEY and CDR2 is SVGAGI in the germline V gene. The CDR3 has 12 amino acids. Trimming shortened V by 8 bases and J by 8 bases, and 10 bases separated the two germline ends. The CDR3, as DNA: TGTGCCAGCGGCCGGGTGGATTCACCCCTCCACTTT. Its protein is CASGRVDSPLHF.